This T cell receptor beta chain was identified in a study of OX40 agonist ivuxolimab in advanced cancers. The assay was immunoSEQ multiplex PCR, and TCRdb's table has in-frame clones only and misses some. Of around 55,000 clones listed, around 77% were seen once; the top ten hold roughly 6%. Autoimmune disease history or systemic immunosuppression disqualified patients. The CDR3 is made up of 14 amino acids. V lost 4 bases and J 5 bases, leaving 17 bases between the germline ends. Germline lookup yields CDR1 GTSNPN and CDR2 SVGIG (reference sequence). The clonotype originates from an adult with an advanced solid tumor such as melanoma, head and neck, liver or kidney cancer. The material sequenced was CD4+ or CD8+ T cells sorted from blood, taken in a trial of the OX40 agonist ivuxolimab. The chain combines TRBV30 with TRBJ2-5, with a tentative D call TRBD2 (6 bases). DNA for the CDR3: TGTGCCTGGACTAGCGAGGGATCGGGGGAGACCCAGTACTTC. Its translation: CAWTSEGSGETQYF.